These 25 T cell receptor beta chains came from one sample sequenced in a study of blood T cell repertoires in COVID-19. Produced via immunoSEQ multiplex PCR; TCRdb's table is partial and in-frame only. The sample consists of approximately 230,000 clones, about 86% of them appearing once. Sequenced sample: peripheral blood. Receptors originate from an elderly man with acute or convalescent COVID-19.

The chain couples TRBV18 to TRBJ1-1, with 7 bases lining up with TRBD1. The germline CDR1 and CDR2 sequences are KGHSH and LQKENI. The V segment lost 5 bases and the J segment 4 bases; nucleotides outside the gene matches: 4. The CDR3 is 13 residues long. CDR3 loop: CASSSDRATEAFF. The CDR3 nucleotides read TGTGCCAGCTCATCCGACAGGGCCACTGAAGCTTTCTTT.

A single count supports this clone. V and J are TRBV21-1 and TRBJ1-2. TRBV21-1 is a known pseudogene. CDR3 size: 12 residues. The CDR3 spells CASSKEEPRYTF. The CDR3 DNA sequence: TGTGCCAGCAGCAAAGAGGAGCCACGCTACACCTTC.

The genes are TRBV18 and TRBJ1-1; 10 bases map to TRBD1. The V and J ends lost 3 bases and 4 bases, in that order; junction bases with no gene match: 5. The CDR3 covers 15 residues. Germline lookup yields CDR1 KGHSH and CDR2 LQKENI. The CDR3 region is CASSPGTGAGTEAFF. In nucleotides, the CDR3 is TGTGCCAGCTCACCCGGGACAGGGGCGGGCACTGAAGCTTTCTTT.

The chain is built from TRBV6-1 and TRBJ1-6; 10 nucleotides align to TRBD1. The germline V gene encodes CDR1 MNHNS and CDR2 SASEGT. The V segment lost 4 bases and the J segment 7 bases; nucleotides outside the gene matches: 7. The CDR3 totals 16 residues. The DNA of the CDR3 is TGTGCCAGCAGTGCCATATGGACAGGGGGAAATTCACCCCTCCACTTT. Protein product: CASSAIWTGGNSPLHF.

The rearrangement joins TRBV27 to TRBJ1-1; possibly TRBD1 for D (6 bases). The CDR3 is made up of 15 amino acids. Trimming cost V 6 bases and J 4 bases, with 18 bases left between them. Germline V gives CDR1 MNHEY, CDR2 SMNVEV (reference sequence). CDR3 sequence (DNA): TGTGCCAGCAGCCTAACTGCAACAGGGTTCACTGAAGCTTTCTTT. Encoded protein: CASSLTATGFTEAFF.

CDR3 loop: CASSQGPTGSGNTIYF. In DNA, the CDR3 is TGTGCCAGCTCCCAAGGACCCACGGGGTCTGGAAACACCATATATTTT. The chain couples TRBV18 to TRBJ1-3; no clear D. The CDR3 totals 16 residues. Trimming removed 6 bases at V and 1 base at J, with 16 bases between. From germline, CDR1 is KGHSH and CDR2 LQKENI. The full variable domain, with the rest looked up from reference TRBV18 and TRBJ1-3, is NAGVMQNPRHLVRRRGQEARLRCSPMKGHSHVYWYRQLPEEGLKFMVYLQKENIIDESGMPKERFSAEFPKEGPSILRIQQVVRGDSAAYFCASSQGPTGSGNTIYFGEGSWLTVV.

This clone has only one observation. The J gene is TRBJ2-3, the V gene TRBV19; D remains ambiguous. CDR3 size: 14 residues. From germline, CDR1 is LNHDA and CDR2 SQIVND (reference sequence). V was cut by 6 bases and J by 2 bases, with 12 bases left in between. The CDR3 DNA is TGTGCCAGTAGCATGGCGGCAGCCACAGATACGCAGTATTTT. This codes for CASSMAAATDTQYF. Based on the CDR3 plus reference TRBV19 and TRBJ2-3, the full variable domain is DGGITQSPKYLFRKEGQNVTLSCEQNLNHDAMYWYRQDPGQGLRLIYYSQIVNDFQKGDIAEGYSVSREKKESFPLTVTSAQKNPTAFYLCASSMAAATDTQYFGPGTRLTVL.

The gene calls are TRBV2 and TRBJ1-5; a weak D match, TRBD1 (6 bases). CDR1 and CDR2 from the germline V gene are SNHLY and FYNNEI. The germline V and J ends were trimmed by 6 bases and 0 bases, with 12 bases remaining between them. This CDR3 contains 15 residues. The CDR3 loop is CASRETGHSNQPQHF. DNA for the CDR3: TGTGCCAGCAGAGAGACAGGACATAGCAATCAGCCCCAGCATTTT.

V and J are TRBV13 and TRBJ1-2; D is perhaps TRBD1 (6 bases). The CDR3 totals 17 residues. The V end lost 5 bases, the J end lost 5 bases, and 24 bases lay between the germline ends. In germline, CDR1 is PRHDT, CDR2 FYEKMQ (reference sequence). CDR3 bases: TGTGCCAGCAGCCTTATAGGATCCGGTTTGAGGGGGTATGGCTACACCTTC. This encodes CASSLIGSGLRGYGYTF.

This clone was counted only a few times. The J gene is TRBJ1-3, the V gene TRBV5-3, with D hard to call. TRBV5-3 is an open reading frame whose function is uncertain. CDR3 length equals 14 residues. V lost 7 bases and J 0 bases, leaving 11 bases between the germline ends. CDR3 protein: CARGGKDSGNTIYF. In DNA form, the CDR3 reads TGTGCCAGAGGAGGCAAAGACTCTGGAAACACCATATATTTT.

J is TRBJ2-7 and V is TRBV28; 9 bases map to TRBD1. The ends lost 3 bases at V and 4 bases at J; junction bases unmatched: 4. The CDR3 length is 14 residues. Germline loops: CDR1 MDHEN, CDR2 SYDVKM. CDR3 protein: CASSLMDRGYEQYF. Here the CDR3 DNA reads TGTGCCAGCAGTTTGATGGACAGGGGTTACGAGCAGTACTTC.

This rearrangement joins TRBV4-1 to TRBJ1-6; 7 bases map to TRBD1. V lost 4 bases, J lost 6 bases, and 9 bases stayed unmatched. The CDR3 contains 16 residues. Per germline, CDR1 MGHRA and CDR2 YSYEKL. The CDR3 region is CASSLEGGQGNSPLHF. The CDR3, as DNA: TGCGCCAGCAGCCTGGAAGGGGGCCAGGGTAATTCACCCCTCCACTTT.

The V call is TRBV5-4, the J call TRBJ2-7; the match to TRBD2 covers 10 bases. Germline CDR1 is SGHNT and CDR2 is YYREEE (reference sequence). The V and J ends lost 4 bases and 3 bases, in that order; junction bases with no gene match: 10. CDR3 length: 16 residues. Here the CDR3 DNA reads TGTGCCAGCAGCCGGGCCGGGACTAGCGACGTCTACGAGCAGTACTTC. Translating it yields CASSRAGTSDVYEQYF.

J is TRBJ2-3 and V is TRBV19; 8 positions match TRBD1. CDR3 length: 14 residues. Germline assignment: CDR1 LNHDA and CDR2 SQIVND (reference sequence). Germline trimming cut 3 bases from V and 6 bases from J; bases unmatched to any gene: 5. For the CDR3, the DNA is TGTGCCAGTAGTATTGACAGGGGATCGGATACGCAGTATTTT. It encodes CASSIDRGSDTQYF.

V usage is TRBV18 and J usage is TRBJ1-1, with 7 bases identical to TRBD1. The CDR3 has 14 amino acids. V lost 3 bases and J lost 0; bases outside the gene matches: 1. Germline CDR1 KGHSH, CDR2 LQKENI. The CDR3 coding sequence is TGTGCCAGCTCACCGGGACAGATGAACACTGAAGCTTTCTTT. Its translation is CASSPGQMNTEAFF.

The chain has TRBV6-5 and TRBJ2-7; TRBD2 is a possible D gene (5 bases). Trimming removed 0 bases at V and 6 bases at J, with 9 bases between. The CDR3 extends over 13 amino acids. CDR1 MNHEY and CDR2 SVGAGI come from the germline V gene. CDR3 nucleotides: TGTGCCAGCAGTTACTCTCGGGGAAGCGAGCAGTACTTC. It is translated as CASSYSRGSEQYF.

The chain is built from TRBV3-1 (or the pseudogene TRBV3-2) and TRBJ1-3; D remains unclear. V was shortened by 2 bases and J by 0 bases, with 8 bases between the two germline ends. The CDR3 loop spans 15 amino acids. Germline loops: CDR1 LGHDT, CDR2 YNNKEL (reference sequence). The CDR3 nucleotides are TGTGCCAGCAGCCAAAGGCGGATCTCTGGAAACACCATATATTTT. Translation: CASSQRRISGNTIYF.

The CDR3 nucleotides read TGCGCCAGCAGCCAAGATCTCGGACAGGGGTCCCACGAGCAGTACTTC. Protein product: CASSQDLGQGSHEQYF. The chain recombines TRBV4-3 with TRBJ2-7, with TRBD1 identical over 9 bases. V was pared by 0 bases and J by 5 bases, with 8 bases of the junction left unmatched. CDR3 length: 16 amino acids. Germline assignment: CDR1 LGHNA and CDR2 YSLEER.

The J gene is TRBJ2-1, the V gene TRBV11-2, with TRBD2 matching 7 bases. The CDR3 extends over 15 amino acids. Germline loops: CDR1 SGHAT, CDR2 FQNNGV. Trimming removed 6 bases from V and 6 bases from J; junction bases left unmatched: 11. As DNA, the CDR3 is TGTGCCAGCAGGATGGGCGGAGGGAGGGCCAATGAGCAGTTCTTC. Protein sequence: CASRMGGGRANEQFF.

The chain is built from TRBV12-5 and TRBJ2-3; TRBD2 agrees at 7 bases. Germline V gene data show CDR1 as LGHNT and CDR2 as FRNRAP. V shed 2 bases, J shed 3 bases, and the junction held 14 bases outside the gene matches. The CDR3 spans 18 residues. The CDR3 region is CASGLTPPGRVVTDTQYF. DNA for the CDR3: TGTGCTAGTGGTTTGACCCCACCAGGGAGGGTTGTGACAGATACGCAGTATTTT. The whole variable domain, filled in from reference TRBV12-5 and TRBJ2-3, reads DARVTQTPRHKVTEMGQEVTMRCQPILGHNTVFWYRQTMMQGLELLAYFRNRAPLDDSGMPKDRFSAEMPDATLATLKIQPSEPRDSAVYFCASGLTPPGRVVTDTQYFGPGTRLTVL.

The chain carries TRBV6-4 and TRBJ1-1, with D unresolved. Looked up from germline, CDR1 is MRHNA and CDR2 is SNTAGT. Trimming shortened V by 3 bases and J by 1 base, and 9 bases separated the two germline ends. This CDR3 contains 14 residues. The CDR3, as DNA: TGTGCCAGCAGTGAGGCAGGAAAGAACACTGAAGCTTTCTTT. Translation gives CASSEAGKNTEAFF.

This sequence joins TRBV2 and TRBJ2-1; 9 bases match TRBD2. Per the germline V gene, CDR1 is SNHLY and CDR2 is FYNNEI. J lost 10 bases, V lost 1 base, and 8 bases had no gene match. This CDR3 comprises 15 residues. CDR3 in DNA: TGTGCCAGCAGTGAAGGAATAGCGGGAGTTGGAGAGCAGTTCTTC. As protein: CASSEGIAGVGEQFF.

This rearrangement joins TRBV5-1 to TRBJ2-1; a possible D gene is TRBD1 (5 bases). The CDR3 totals 15 residues. V lost 2 bases to trimming and J lost 5 bases, with 14 bases between them. CDR1 is SGHRS, CDR2 YFSETQ, per germline. CDR3 sequence reads: CASSFEGALNNEQFF. CDR3 nucleotides: TGCGCCAGCAGCTTCGAAGGGGCCCTCAACAATGAGCAGTTCTTC.

The V and J genes are TRBV15 and TRBJ2-1; D is perhaps TRBD2 (7 bases). V dropped 0 bases and J dropped 0 bases, with 18 bases sitting between them. The CDR3 totals 19 residues. Germline lookup yields CDR1 LNHNV and CDR2 YYDKDF (reference sequence). CDR3 region: CATSRDRGEGPISYNEQFF. The CDR3 bases are TGTGCCACCAGCAGAGATAGGGGGGAGGGACCTATCTCCTACAATGAGCAGTTCTTC.

This rearrangement joins TRBV2 to TRBJ1-2, with D possibly being TRBD1 (6 bases). The length of the CDR3 is 14 residues. Germline loops: CDR1 SNHLY, CDR2 FYNNEI. The germline V and J ends were trimmed by 4 bases and 6 bases, with 15 bases remaining between them. In nucleotides, the CDR3 is TGTGCCAGCAGTGTGCAGGGGAGGGAGGATGGCTACACCTTC. Its protein product is CASSVQGREDGYTF.